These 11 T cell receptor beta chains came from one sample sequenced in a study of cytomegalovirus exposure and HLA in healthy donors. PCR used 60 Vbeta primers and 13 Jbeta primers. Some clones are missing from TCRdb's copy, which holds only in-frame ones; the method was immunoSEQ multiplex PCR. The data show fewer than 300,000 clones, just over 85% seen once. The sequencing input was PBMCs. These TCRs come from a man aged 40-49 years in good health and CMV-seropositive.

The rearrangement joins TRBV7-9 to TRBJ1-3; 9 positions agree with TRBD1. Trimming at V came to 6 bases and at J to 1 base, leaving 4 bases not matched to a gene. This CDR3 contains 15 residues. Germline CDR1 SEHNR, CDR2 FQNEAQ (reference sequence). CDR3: CASRPGTGSGNTIYF. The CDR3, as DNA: TGTGCCAGCAGGCCCGGGACAGGGTCTGGAAACACCATATATTTT.

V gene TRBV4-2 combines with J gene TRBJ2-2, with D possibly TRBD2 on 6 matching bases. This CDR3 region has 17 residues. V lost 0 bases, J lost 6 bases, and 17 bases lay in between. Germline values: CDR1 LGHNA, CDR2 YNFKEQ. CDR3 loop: CASSQDRGTSRAGELFF. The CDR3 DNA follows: TGTGCCAGCAGCCAAGATAGGGGAACTAGCAGGGCCGGGGAGCTGTTTTTT.

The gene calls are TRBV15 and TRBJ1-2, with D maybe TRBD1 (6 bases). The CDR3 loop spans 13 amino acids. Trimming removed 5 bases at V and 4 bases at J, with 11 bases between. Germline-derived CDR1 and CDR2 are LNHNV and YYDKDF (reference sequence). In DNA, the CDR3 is TGTGCCACCAGCCCGGACAGAATCTATGGCTACACCTTC. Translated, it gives CATSPDRIYGYTF.

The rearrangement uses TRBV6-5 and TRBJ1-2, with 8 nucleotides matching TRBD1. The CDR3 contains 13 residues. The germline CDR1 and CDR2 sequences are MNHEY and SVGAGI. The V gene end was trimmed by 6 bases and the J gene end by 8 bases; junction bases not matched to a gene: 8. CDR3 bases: TGTGCCAGCAGACTCCAGGGGGCCGAAGGCTACACCTTC. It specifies CASRLQGAEGYTF.

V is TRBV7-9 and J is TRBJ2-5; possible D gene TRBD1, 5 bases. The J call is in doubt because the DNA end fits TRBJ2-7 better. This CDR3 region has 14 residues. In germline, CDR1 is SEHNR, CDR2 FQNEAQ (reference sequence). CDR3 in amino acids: CASSHRQSPYEQYF. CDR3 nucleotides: TGTGCCAGCAGCCACCGACAGTCCCCCTACGAGCAGTACTTC.

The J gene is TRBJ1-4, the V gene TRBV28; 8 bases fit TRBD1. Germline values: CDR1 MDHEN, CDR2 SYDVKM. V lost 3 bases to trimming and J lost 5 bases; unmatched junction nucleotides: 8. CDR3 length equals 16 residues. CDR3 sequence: CASSFPDRGGNEKLFF. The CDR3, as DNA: TGTGCCAGCAGTTTCCCCGACAGGGGAGGGAATGAAAAACTGTTTTTT.

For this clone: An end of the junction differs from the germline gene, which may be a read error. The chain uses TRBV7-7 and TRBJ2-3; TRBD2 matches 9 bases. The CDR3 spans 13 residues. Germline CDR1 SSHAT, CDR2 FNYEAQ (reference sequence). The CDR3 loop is CASSLLAGDTQYF. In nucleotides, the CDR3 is TGTGCTAGCAGCTTACTAGCGGGAGATACGCAGTATTTT.

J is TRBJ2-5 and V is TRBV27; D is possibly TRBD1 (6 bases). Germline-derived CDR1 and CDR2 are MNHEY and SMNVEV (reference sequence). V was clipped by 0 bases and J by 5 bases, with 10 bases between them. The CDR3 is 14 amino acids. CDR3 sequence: CASSLSGHEETQYF. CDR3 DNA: TGTGCCAGCAGTTTATCGGGACACGAGGAGACCCAGTACTTC.

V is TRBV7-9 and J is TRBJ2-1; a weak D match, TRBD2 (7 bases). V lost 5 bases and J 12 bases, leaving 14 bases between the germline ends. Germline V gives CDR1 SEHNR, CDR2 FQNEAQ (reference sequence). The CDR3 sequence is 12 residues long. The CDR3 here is CASSLGGGGQFF. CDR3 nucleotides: TGTGCCAGCAGCCTCGGGGGAGGGGGGCAGTTCTTC. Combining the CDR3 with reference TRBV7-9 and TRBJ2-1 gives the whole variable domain DTGVSQNPRHKITKRGQNVTFRCDPISEHNRLYWYRQTLGQGPEFLTYFQNEAQLEKSRLLSDRFSAERPKGSFSTLEIQRTEQGDSAMYLCASSLGGGGQFFGPGTRLTVL.

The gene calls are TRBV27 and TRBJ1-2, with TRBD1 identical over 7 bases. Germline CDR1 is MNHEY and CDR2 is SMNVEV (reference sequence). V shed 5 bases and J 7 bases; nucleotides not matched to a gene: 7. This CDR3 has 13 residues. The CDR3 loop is CASSETGYGGYTF. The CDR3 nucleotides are TGTGCCAGCAGTGAGACAGGGTACGGTGGCTACACCTTC.

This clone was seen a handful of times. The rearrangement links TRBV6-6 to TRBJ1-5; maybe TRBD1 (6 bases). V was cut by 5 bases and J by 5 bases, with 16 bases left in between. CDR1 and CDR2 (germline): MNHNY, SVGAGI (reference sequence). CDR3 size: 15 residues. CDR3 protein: CASSLRGIGDQPQHF. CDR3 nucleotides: TGTGCCAGCAGTCTCAGGGGTATCGGTGATCAGCCCCAGCATTTT.